This is a list of T cell receptor beta chains from one sample in a study of CD8 T cells in Susac syndrome. TCRdb redid the calling of the immunoSEQ multiplex PCR reads with MiXCR, one entry per CDR3 protein. Seen here are tens of thousands of distinct CDR3 sequences, about 92% observed once, and the top ten hold 0.5% to 0.6%. The sample was CD8+ T cells from PBMCs. These receptors were taken from a human donor with multiple sclerosis. CDR3s include the opening cysteine and the closing phenylalanine or tryptophan.

v_call cdr3_aa
TRBV30 CASSNLGEEYQPQHF
TRBV4-2 CASSEIGGRITDTQYF
TRBV5-1 CASSLSGGQFYEQYF
TRBV30 CAWSTYGQGYTF
TRBV7-3 CASSRGGALSGANVLTF
TRBV5-1 CASSLGGAQPQHF
TRBV24-1 CATSDFSGTYNEQFF
TRBV4-2 CASSQAPGQGPTGELFF
TRBV19 CAGGAGQSNTGELFF
TRBV7-8 CASSLGTENTEAFF
TRBV20-1 CSAWGQGVNYGYTF
TRBV5-1 CASRTTAYTEAFF
TRBV30 CAWIANTEAFF
TRBV9 CASSLQTGMDTQYF
TRBV7-9 CASSLMAGQETQYF
TRBV9 CASSVEDWREDIQYF
TRBV20-1 CSADYTGDRSLYGYTF
TRBV7-2 CASSYQQGSTEAFF
TRBV7-3 CASSLTEGRIYEQYF
TRBV29-1 CSVEEVWRGHNEQFF
TRBV9 CASSNSRGAGTGELFF
TRBV7-3 CASSLSPGEYEQYF
TRBV28 CASSPPGQGFYEQYF
TRBV28 CASSLDRGVKPQHF
TRBV27 CASSLGPGTGETQYF
TRBV24-1 CATSDTPPPSTDTQYF
TRBV4-1 CASSQVGGSGNQPQHF
TRBV27 CASSPTSGGPTYEQYF
TRBV6-4 CASSPEEGGNIQYF
TRBV6-2/TRBV6-3 CASSYSRSQNYGYTF
TRBV20-1 CSARDPGGHNEQFF
TRBV2 CASSEGAGGFNEKLFF
TRBV7-8 CASSLAPRQVEQYF